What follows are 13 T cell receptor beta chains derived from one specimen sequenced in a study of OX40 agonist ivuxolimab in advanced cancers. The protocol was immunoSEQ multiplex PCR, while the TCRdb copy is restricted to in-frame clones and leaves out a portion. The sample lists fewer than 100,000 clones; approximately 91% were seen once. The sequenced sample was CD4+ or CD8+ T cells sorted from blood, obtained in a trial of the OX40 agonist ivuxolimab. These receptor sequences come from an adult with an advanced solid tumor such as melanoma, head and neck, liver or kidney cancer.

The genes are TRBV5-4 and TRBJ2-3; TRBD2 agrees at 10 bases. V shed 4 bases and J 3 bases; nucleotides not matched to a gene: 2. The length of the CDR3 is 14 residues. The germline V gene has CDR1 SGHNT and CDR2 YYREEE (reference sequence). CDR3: CASSLAGATDTQYF. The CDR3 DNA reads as TGTGCCAGCAGCCTAGCGGGAGCTACAGATACGCAGTATTTT. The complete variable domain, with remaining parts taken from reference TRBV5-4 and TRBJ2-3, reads ETGVTQSPTHLIKTRGQQVTLRCSSQSGHNTVSWYQQALGQGPQFIFQYYREEENGRGNFPPRFSGLQFPNYSSELNVNALELDDSALYLCASSLAGATDTQYFGPGTRLTVL.

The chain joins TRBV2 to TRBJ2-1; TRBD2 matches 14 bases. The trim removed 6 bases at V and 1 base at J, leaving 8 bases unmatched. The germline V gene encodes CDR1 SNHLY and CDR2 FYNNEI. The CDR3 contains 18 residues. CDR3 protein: CASRARTSGRPSYNEQFF. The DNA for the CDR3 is TGTGCCAGCAGAGCCCGGACTAGCGGGAGGCCTTCCTACAATGAGCAGTTCTTC.

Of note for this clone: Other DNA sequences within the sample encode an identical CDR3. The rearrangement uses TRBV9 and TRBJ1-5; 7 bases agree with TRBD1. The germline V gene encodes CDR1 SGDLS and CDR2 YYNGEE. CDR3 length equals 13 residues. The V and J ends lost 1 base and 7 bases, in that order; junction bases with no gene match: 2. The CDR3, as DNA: TGTGCCAGCAGCGTAACAGGGGACCAGCCCCAGCATTTT. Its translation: CASSVTGDQPQHF.

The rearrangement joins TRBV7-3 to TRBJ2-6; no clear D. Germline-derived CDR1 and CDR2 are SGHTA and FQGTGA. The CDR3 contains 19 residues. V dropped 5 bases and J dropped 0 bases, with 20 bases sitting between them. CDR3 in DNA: TGTGCCAGCAGCCAAAGGGCCCCGGGCACAGCCTCTGGGGCCAACGTCCTGACTTTC. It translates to CASSQRAPGTASGANVLTF.

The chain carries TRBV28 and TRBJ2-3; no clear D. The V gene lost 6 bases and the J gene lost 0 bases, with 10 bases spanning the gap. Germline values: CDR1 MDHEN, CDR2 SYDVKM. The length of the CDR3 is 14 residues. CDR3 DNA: TGTGCCAGCAGGAAGATGGCTAGCACAGATACGCAGTATTTT. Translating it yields CASRKMASTDTQYF.

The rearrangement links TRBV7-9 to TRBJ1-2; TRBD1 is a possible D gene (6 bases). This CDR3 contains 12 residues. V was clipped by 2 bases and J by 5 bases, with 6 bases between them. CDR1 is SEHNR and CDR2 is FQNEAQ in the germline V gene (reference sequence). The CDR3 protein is CASSLRGYGYTF. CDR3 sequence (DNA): TGTGCCAGCAGCTTAAGGGGGTATGGCTACACCTTC.

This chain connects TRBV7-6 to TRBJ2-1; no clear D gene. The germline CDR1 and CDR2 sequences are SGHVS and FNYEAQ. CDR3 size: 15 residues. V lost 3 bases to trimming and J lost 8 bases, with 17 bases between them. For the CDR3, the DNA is TGTGCCAGCAGCTTGCTCACGATCTCTGGGGATGAGCAGTTCTTC. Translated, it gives CASSLLTISGDEQFF.

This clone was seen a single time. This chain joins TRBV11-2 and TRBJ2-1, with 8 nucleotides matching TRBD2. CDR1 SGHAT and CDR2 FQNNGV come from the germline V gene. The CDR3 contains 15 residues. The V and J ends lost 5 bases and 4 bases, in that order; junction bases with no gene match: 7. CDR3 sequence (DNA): TGTGCCAGCAGCCCAACTAGCGGAAGTTACAATGAGCAGTTCTTC. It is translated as CASSPTSGSYNEQFF.

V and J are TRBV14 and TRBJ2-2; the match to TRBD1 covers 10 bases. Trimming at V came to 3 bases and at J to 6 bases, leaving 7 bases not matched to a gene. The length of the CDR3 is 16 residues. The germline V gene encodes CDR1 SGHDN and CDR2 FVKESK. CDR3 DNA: TGTGCCAGCAGCCAGGGACAGGGGCTTGGTGCCGGGGAGCTGTTTTTT. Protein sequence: CASSQGQGLGAGELFF.

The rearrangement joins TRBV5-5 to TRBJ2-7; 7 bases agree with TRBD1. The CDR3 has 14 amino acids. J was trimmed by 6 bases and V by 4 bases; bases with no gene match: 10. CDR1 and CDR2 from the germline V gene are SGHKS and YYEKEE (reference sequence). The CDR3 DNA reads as TGTGCCAGCAGCCGACAGGGCCCACCGGGCGAGCAGTACTTC. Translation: CASSRQGPPGEQYF.

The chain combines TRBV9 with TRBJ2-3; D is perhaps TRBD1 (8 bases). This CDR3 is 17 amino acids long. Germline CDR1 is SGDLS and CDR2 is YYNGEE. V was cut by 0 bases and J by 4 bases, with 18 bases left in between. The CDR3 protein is CASSVAPTGGGPDTQYF. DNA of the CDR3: TGTGCCAGCAGCGTAGCTCCAACAGGGGGGGGGCCAGATACGCAGTATTTT.

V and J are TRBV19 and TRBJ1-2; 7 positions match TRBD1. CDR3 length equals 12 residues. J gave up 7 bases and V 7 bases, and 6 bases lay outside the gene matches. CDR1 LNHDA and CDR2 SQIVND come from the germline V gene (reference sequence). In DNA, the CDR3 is TGTGCCAGTACGTCCGCAGGGGGTGGCTACACCTTC. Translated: CASTSAGGGYTF.

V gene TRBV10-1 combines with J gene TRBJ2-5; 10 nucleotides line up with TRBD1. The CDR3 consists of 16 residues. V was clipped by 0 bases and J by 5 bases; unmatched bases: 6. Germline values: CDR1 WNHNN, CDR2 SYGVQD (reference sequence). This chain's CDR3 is CASSESGQGILETQYF. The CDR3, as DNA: TGCGCCAGCAGTGAGTCGGGACAGGGGATCTTGGAGACCCAGTACTTC.